This T cell receptor (beta chain) was documented in a study of T-cell reconstitution after alpha-beta-depleted transplantation in children. Unique molecular identifiers were used in preparing the TCRbeta library. TCRdb itself ran the PCR reads through MiXCR, one entry per CDR3 protein. The repertoire holds around 190,000 distinct CDR3 sequences, 6.6% seen once, with approximately 5.7% in the top ten. General study results and limits: Certain patients had high TCRbeta diversity at day 60, and it came from recipient T cells and thymic progenitors that survived. It was newly produced T cells that mostly accounted for T-cell counts and diversity one year after transplant.

Note on this clonotype: Its antigen is currently unknown.

The germline CDR1 and CDR2 sequences are MNHEY and SVGEGT. The V segment lost 8 bases and the J segment 9 bases; nucleotides outside the gene matches: 5. The CDR3 totals 13 residues. This sequence joins TRBV6-2 or TRBV6-3 and TRBJ2-1, with TRBD1 matching 12 bases. The TCR was taken from a boy aged 2-9 years with acute lymphoblastic leukemia, due to receive a stem cell transplant. Specimen: PBMCs, collected before TCRalphabeta/CD19-depleted stem cell transplant. The DNA for the CDR3 is TGTGCCAGCCGGGACAGGGGGCTAGGTGAGCAGTTCTTC. Protein: CASRDRGLGEQFF.